The entry below gives a single TCR beta chain sequence along with its context. Antigen specificity is unknown. Library preparation (for TCRbeta) was performed with unique molecular identifiers. One entry per CDR3 protein, called by TCRdb with MiXCR from the PCR reads. The sample consists of roughly 220,000 distinct CDR3 sequences, 7.5% to 9.5% of them appearing once. The data belong to a study of T-cell reconstitution after alpha-beta-depleted transplantation in children. Study-level points and caveats: Most T-cell counts and diversity one year after the transplant came from T cells that were newly produced.

The origin of this receptor is a male patient aged 2 to 9 who had a stem cell transplant for acute myeloid leukemia, so the T cells may come from the graft donor. The specimen was PBMCs, mostly from graft donor cells, collected 360 days after TCRalphabeta/CD19-depleted stem cell transplant.

The CDR3 sequence is CASSLLTSGSKETQYF. The CDR3 DNA reads as TGTGCCAGCAGCTTACTGACTAGCGGGAGTAAAGAGACCCAGTACTTC. The V gene is TRBV7-4, the J gene TRBJ2-5; 12 bases match TRBD2. V lost 2 bases, J lost 3 bases, and 4 bases stayed unmatched. Germline CDR1 and CDR2: SGHVT and SQSDAQ. CDR3 length equals 16 residues.